The 23 T cell receptor beta chains in this list originate from one sample, sequenced in a study of T-cell memory formation after mild COVID-19. A single record per CDR3 protein comes from TCRdb applying MiXCR to the 5' RACE reads. The data hold nearly 350,000 distinct CDR3 sequences, with roughly 13% observed a single time. The sample was PBMCs or a T cell subset sorted from them (not recorded which). The source is a man aged 18 to 30 who had mild COVID-19 (a few samples of this study predate the infection). Cell type and time point are not known.

The gene calls are TRBV19 and TRBJ1-1; D remains ambiguous. Germline CDR1 LNHDA, CDR2 SQIVND (reference sequence). The CDR3 consists of 13 residues. Trimming stripped 6 bases from V and 5 bases from J, with 13 bases between. Here the CDR3 reads CASRTGWSTEAFF. As DNA, the CDR3 is TGTGCCAGTAGAACGGGTTGGTCGACTGAAGCTTTCTTT.

The J gene is TRBJ1-2, the V gene TRBV7-2; D not certain. The V end was cut by 5 bases, the J end by 8 bases, with 12 bases between. In germline, CDR1 is SGHTA, CDR2 FQGNSA. The CDR3 length is 12 residues. The CDR3 coding sequence is TGTGCCAGCAGCCCCTCGGCCTACGGCTACACCTTC. Translation: CASSPSAYGYTF. The whole variable domain, filled in from reference TRBV7-2 and TRBJ1-2, reads GAGVSQSPSNKVTEKGKDVELRCDPISGHTALYWYRQSLGQGLEFLIYFQGNSAPDKSGLPSDRFSAERTGGSVSTLTIQRTQQEDSAVYLCASSPSAYGYTFGSGTRLTVV.

The rearrangement links TRBV20-1 to TRBJ2-6; no reliable D call. The V end lost 2 bases, the J end lost 0 bases, and 5 bases lay between the germline ends. Germline assignment: CDR1 DFQATT and CDR2 SNEGSKA (reference sequence). This CDR3 spans 14 amino acids. CDR3 region: CSARPNSGANVLTF. As DNA, the CDR3 is TGCAGTGCTAGACCCAACTCTGGGGCCAACGTCCTGACTTTC.

This clonotype showed up just a few times. The CDR3 protein is CASSLRLVGGELFF. In nucleotides, the CDR3 is TGTGCCAGCAGCTTAAGACTAGTCGGCGGGGAGCTGTTTTTT. The rearrangement links TRBV11-2 to TRBJ2-2, with a possible D match to TRBD2 (6 bases). Germline values: CDR1 SGHAT, CDR2 FQNNGV. The CDR3 has 14 amino acids. The ends were cut back, 2 bases at V and 7 bases at J, with 11 bases in the middle.

V is TRBV27 and J is TRBJ2-5; the D gene is possibly TRBD2 (6 bases). Trimming cost V 1 base and J 4 bases, with 13 bases left between them. The CDR3 has 15 residues. Germline V gene data show CDR1 as MNHEY and CDR2 as SMNVEV (reference sequence). The CDR3 loop reads CASSLFGGPGETQYF. The CDR3 bases are TGTGCCAGCAGTTTATTCGGGGGTCCGGGAGAGACCCAGTACTTC.

This clonotype was seen a few times. The J gene is TRBJ2-7, the V gene TRBV5-1; TRBD1 matches at 9 bases. Germline V gene data show CDR1 as SGHRS and CDR2 as YFSETQ. This CDR3 spans 15 amino acids. With 0 bases clipped from V and 1 base from J, the junction kept 2 bases outside the gene matches. The CDR3 region is CASSLAGTGSYEQYF. The DNA for the CDR3 is TGCGCCAGCAGCTTGGCTGGGACAGGGTCCTACGAGCAGTACTTC.

The CDR3 region is CASSQDVGTSQETQYF. CDR3 in DNA: TGCGCCAGCAGCCAAGATGTAGGGACTAGTCAAGAGACCCAGTACTTC. This sequence joins TRBV4-3 and TRBJ2-5; TRBD2 matches 8 bases. The J segment lost 2 bases and the V segment lost 0 bases, leaving 5 bases of the junction unmatched. The CDR3 has 16 amino acids. In germline, CDR1 is LGHNA, CDR2 YSLEER.

This clonotype came up a few times. J is TRBJ1-5 and V is TRBV7-2; TRBD1 matches at 7 bases. V lost 5 bases to trimming and J lost 4 bases; unmatched junction nucleotides: 5. In germline, CDR1 is SGHTA, CDR2 FQGNSA. The CDR3 covers 14 residues. The CDR3 sequence is CASSETGSNQPQHF. CDR3 nucleotide sequence: TGTGCCAGCAGCGAGACAGGGTCGAATCAGCCCCAGCATTTT.

This clonotype appeared a few times. J is TRBJ1-2 and V is TRBV4-3; perhaps TRBD1 as D (5 bases). Trimming took 0 bases from V and 4 from J, leaving 12 bases between them. Germline-derived CDR1 and CDR2 are LGHNA and YSLEER. The CDR3 length is 15 residues. For the CDR3, the DNA is TGCGCCAGCAGCCAAGACCCGACAGACCCCTATGGCTACACCTTC. Translating gives CASSQDPTDPYGYTF.

The chain joins TRBV7-2 to TRBJ1-3; D remains unclear. The CDR3 totals 15 residues. Trimming cost V 5 bases and J 7 bases, with 18 bases left between them. Germline values: CDR1 SGHTA, CDR2 FQGNSA. The CDR3 DNA reads as TGTGCCAGCAGCCCGGAATTACTCGCGGGGAACACCATATATTTT. Its protein is CASSPELLAGNTIYF.

The chain uses TRBV4-1 and TRBJ1-4, with TRBD1 as a possible D gene (6 bases). In germline, CDR1 is MGHRA, CDR2 YSYEKL. Trimming stripped 0 bases from V and 9 bases from J, with 17 bases between. CDR3 length equals 16 residues. CDR3 DNA: TGCGCCAGCAGCCAAGAAGTAGGACAGAGTAGGAAAAAACTGTTTTTT. Its protein product is CASSQEVGQSRKKLFF.

The gene calls are TRBV2 and TRBJ2-5; possibly TRBD1 for D (5 bases). The germline gives CDR1 SNHLY, CDR2 FYNNEI. Trimming stripped 5 bases from V and 1 base from J, with 11 bases between. The CDR3 sequence is 14 residues long. The chain's CDR3 is CASSSRAGQETQYF. CDR3 DNA: TGTGCCAGCAGTTCCAGGGCAGGCCAAGAGACCCAGTACTTC.

This clonotype turned up a few times. V and J are TRBV19 and TRBJ2-3; 12 bases are a match to TRBD2. Germline CDR1 LNHDA, CDR2 SQIVND (reference sequence). CDR3 length equals 16 residues. The V gene end was trimmed by 3 bases and the J gene end by 4 bases; junction bases not matched to a gene: 5. The CDR3 DNA reads as TGTGCCAGTAGTATCCTTGCTAGCGGGGGGGCAGATACGCAGTATTTT. The encoded protein is CASSILASGGADTQYF.

This clonotype was found once. The CDR3 here is CASSVPGLAPPGNEQFF. The CDR3 region has the DNA TGTGCCAGCAGCGTTCCCGGGCTCGCCCCCCCGGGCAATGAGCAGTTCTTC. The chain recombines TRBV7-2 with TRBJ2-1; D is uncertain. CDR1 and CDR2 from the germline V gene are SGHTA and FQGNSA. The CDR3 spans 17 residues. Trimming stripped 5 bases from V and 6 bases from J, with 23 bases between.

The rearrangement uses TRBV5-1 and TRBJ1-2; D call uncertain. The V gene lost 6 bases and the J gene lost 7 bases, with 13 bases spanning the gap. CDR3 length: 12 amino acids. Germline CDR1 and CDR2: SGHRS and YFSETQ. For the CDR3, the DNA is TGCGCCAGCAAGTTCGGCGCAACTGGCTACACCTTC. Residues: CASKFGATGYTF.

J is TRBJ1-2 and V is TRBV12-3 or TRBV12-4, with no clear D. The CDR3 has 13 residues. V gave up 5 bases and J gave up 4 bases, with 11 bases separating them. The chain's CDR3 is CASSPPGLYGYTF. DNA of the CDR3: TGTGCCAGCAGTCCCCCAGGTCTCTATGGCTACACCTTC.

As regards this clonotype: Since a much larger clone is just one base distant, this may be a read error. The V and J genes are TRBV11-2 and TRBJ2-2; TRBD1 agrees at 7 bases. In germline, CDR1 is SGHAT, CDR2 FQNNGV. The CDR3 spans 16 residues. The CDR3 coding sequence is TGTGCCAGCAGTTCGATCGGGACAGCGAACACCGGGGAGATGTTTTTT. Translation: CASSSIGTANTGEMFF.

This clonotype was counted a single time. The rearrangement joins TRBV6-5 to TRBJ2-3; D is unresolved. Germline-derived CDR1 and CDR2 are MNHEY and SVGAGI. V shed 2 bases and J shed 0 bases, with 9 bases lying between them. CDR3 length: 15 residues. The CDR3 DNA reads as TGTGCCAGCAGTTACGGGCAGGTTAGCACAGATACGCAGTATTTT. Translating it yields CASSYGQVSTDTQYF.

CDR3 DNA sequence: TGTGCCAGCAGCTTAGCCCAGGCAGGGGGCTACTCCTACAATGAGCAGTTCTTC. Amino acids: CASSLAQAGGYSYNEQFF. The rearrangement links TRBV7-2 to TRBJ2-1; 8 nucleotides line up with TRBD1. The CDR3 extends over 18 amino acids. Unmatched junction bases numbered 7, after V lost 0 bases and J lost 0 bases. The germline V gene has CDR1 SGHTA and CDR2 FQGNSA. The variable domain in full, completed from reference TRBV7-2 and TRBJ2-1, reads GAGVSQSPSNKVTEKGKDVELRCDPISGHTALYWYRQSLGQGLEFLIYFQGNSAPDKSGLPSDRFSAERTGGSVSTLTIQRTQQEDSAVYLCASSLAQAGGYSYNEQFFGPGTRLTVL.

This clonotype was seen a handful of times. V is TRBV7-6 and J is TRBJ1-6; tentatively, D is TRBD1 (5 bases). With 5 bases removed from V and 12 bases from J, the gap between germline ends came to 11 bases. The germline V gene encodes CDR1 SGHVS and CDR2 FNYEAQ. The CDR3 totals 12 residues. Here the CDR3 reads CASSTAGLPLHF. The CDR3 DNA reads as TGTGCCAGCAGCACGGCAGGGTTACCCCTCCACTTT.

This clonotype showed up just a few times. The chain is built from TRBV9 and TRBJ1-1; D ambiguous. CDR1 and CDR2 from the germline V gene are SGDLS and YYNGEE. The CDR3 loop spans 14 amino acids. The germline V and J ends were trimmed by 0 bases and 3 bases, with 9 bases remaining between them. This CDR3 reads CASSVGWQDTEAFF. CDR3 DNA sequence: TGTGCCAGCAGCGTAGGTTGGCAGGACACTGAAGCTTTCTTT.

V and J are TRBV4-1 and TRBJ2-7; perhaps TRBD1 as D (5 bases). The germline gives CDR1 MGHRA, CDR2 YSYEKL. This CDR3 region has 14 residues. Trimming removed 0 bases at V and 3 bases at J, with 9 bases between. In nucleotides, the CDR3 is TGCGCCAGCAGCCAAGACAGGGTCGGCTACGAGCAGTACGTC. Amino acids: CASSQDRVGYEQYV.

This clonotype was observed a handful of times. This chain connects TRBV18 to TRBJ2-2, with TRBD1 identical over 7 bases. The junction had 7 bases not matched to a gene; V was cut back by 0 bases and J by 6 bases. The CDR3 runs to 16 residues. The germline V gene has CDR1 KGHSH and CDR2 LQKENI. CDR3 amino acids: CASSPPISDRAGELFF. CDR3 DNA sequence: TGTGCCAGCTCACCACCGATTTCTGACAGGGCCGGGGAGCTGTTTTTT.